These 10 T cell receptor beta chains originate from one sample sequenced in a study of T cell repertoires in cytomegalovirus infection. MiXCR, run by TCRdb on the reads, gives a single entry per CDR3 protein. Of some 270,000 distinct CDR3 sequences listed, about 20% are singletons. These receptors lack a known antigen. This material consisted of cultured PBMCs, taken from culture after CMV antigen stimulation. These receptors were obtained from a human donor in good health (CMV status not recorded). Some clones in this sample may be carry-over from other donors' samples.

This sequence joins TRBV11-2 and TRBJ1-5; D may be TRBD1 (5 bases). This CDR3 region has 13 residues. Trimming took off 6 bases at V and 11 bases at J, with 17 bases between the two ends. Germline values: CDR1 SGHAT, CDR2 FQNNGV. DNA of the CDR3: TGTGCCAGCAGTCCGAACACGGGGGGGTCCCAGCATTTT. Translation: CASSPNTGGSQHF. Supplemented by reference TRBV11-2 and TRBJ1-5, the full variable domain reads EAGVAQSPRYKIIEKRQSVAFWCNPISGHATLYWYQQILGQGPKLLIQFQNNGVVDDSQLPKDRFSAERLKGVDSTLKIQPAKLEDSAVYLCASSPNTGGSQHFGDGTRLSIL.

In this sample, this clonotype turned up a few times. CDR3 residues: CASSQDQSFRVNEQFF. In nucleotides, the CDR3 is TGCGCCAGCAGCCAAGATCAGAGTTTCCGGGTCAATGAGCAGTTCTTC. This chain uses TRBV4-1 with TRBJ2-1, with D unresolved. Deletions cut 0 bases from V and 6 bases from J, with 15 bases between. CDR3 length: 16 residues. The germline CDR1 and CDR2 sequences are MGHRA and YSYEKL.

The CDR3 DNA follows: TGCGCCAGCAGCCAAGACTCCACGGGCTCGCCTTCAGAGACCCAGTACTTC. Translating gives CASSQDSTGSPSETQYF. The chain uses TRBV4-1 and TRBJ2-5; D gene ambiguous. Germline V gene data show CDR1 as MGHRA and CDR2 as YSYEKL. The V and J ends lost 0 bases and 4 bases respectively, with 18 bases between them. This CDR3 comprises 17 residues.

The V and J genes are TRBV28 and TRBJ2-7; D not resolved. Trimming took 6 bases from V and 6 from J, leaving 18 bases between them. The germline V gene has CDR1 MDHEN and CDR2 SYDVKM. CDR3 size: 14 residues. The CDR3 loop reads CASSPTSYPREQYF. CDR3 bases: TGTGCCAGCAGCCCGACGAGCTATCCCCGCGAGCAGTACTTC.

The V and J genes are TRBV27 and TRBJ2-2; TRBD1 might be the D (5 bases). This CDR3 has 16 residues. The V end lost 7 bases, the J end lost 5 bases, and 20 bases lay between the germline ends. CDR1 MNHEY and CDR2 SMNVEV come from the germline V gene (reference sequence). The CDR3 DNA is TGTGCCAGCACCTCACCCAGCAGGGTGACAACCGGGGAGCTGTTTTTT. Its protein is CASTSPSRVTTGELFF.

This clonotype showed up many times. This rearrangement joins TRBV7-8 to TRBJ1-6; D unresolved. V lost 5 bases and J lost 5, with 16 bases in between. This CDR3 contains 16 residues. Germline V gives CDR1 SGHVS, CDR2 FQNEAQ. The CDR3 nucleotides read TGTGCCAGCAGCCGGACCGCCATTAACAATAATTCACCCCTCCACTTT. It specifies CASSRTAINNNSPLHF.

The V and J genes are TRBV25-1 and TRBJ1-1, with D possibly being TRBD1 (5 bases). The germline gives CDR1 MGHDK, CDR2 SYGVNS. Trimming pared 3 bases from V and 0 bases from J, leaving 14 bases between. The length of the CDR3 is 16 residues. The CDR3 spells CASSDGRVGLNTEAFF. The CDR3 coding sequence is TGTGCCAGCAGTGACGGCCGGGTGGGACTGAACACTGAAGCTTTCTTT. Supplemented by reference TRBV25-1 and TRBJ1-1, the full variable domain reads EADIYQTPRYLVIGTGKKITLECSQTMGHDKMYWYQQDPGMELHLIHYSYGVNSTEKGDLSSESTVSRIRTEHFPLTLESARPSHTSQYLCASSDGRVGLNTEAFFGQGTRLTVV.

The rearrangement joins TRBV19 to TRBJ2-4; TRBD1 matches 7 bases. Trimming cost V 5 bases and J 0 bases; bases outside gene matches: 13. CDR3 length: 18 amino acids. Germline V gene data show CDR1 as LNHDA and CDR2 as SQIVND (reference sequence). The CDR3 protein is CASSDRATRLLAKNIQYF. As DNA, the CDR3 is TGTGCCAGTAGTGACAGGGCAACGAGACTTTTAGCCAAAAACATTCAGTACTTC.

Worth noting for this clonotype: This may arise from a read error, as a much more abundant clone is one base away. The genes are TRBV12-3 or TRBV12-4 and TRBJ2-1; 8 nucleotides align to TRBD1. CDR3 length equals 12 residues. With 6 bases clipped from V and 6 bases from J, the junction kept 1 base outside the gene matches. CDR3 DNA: TGTGCCAGCAGCGACAGGGGCAATGAGCAGTTCTTC. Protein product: CASSDRGNEQFF.

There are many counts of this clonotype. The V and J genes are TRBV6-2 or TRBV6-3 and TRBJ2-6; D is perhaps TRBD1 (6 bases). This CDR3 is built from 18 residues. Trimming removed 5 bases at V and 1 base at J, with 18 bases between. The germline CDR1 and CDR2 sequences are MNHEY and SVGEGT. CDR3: CASSPLQGSFSGANVLTF. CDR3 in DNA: TGTGCCAGCAGTCCCCTACAGGGATCGTTTTCTGGGGCCAACGTCCTGACTTTC.